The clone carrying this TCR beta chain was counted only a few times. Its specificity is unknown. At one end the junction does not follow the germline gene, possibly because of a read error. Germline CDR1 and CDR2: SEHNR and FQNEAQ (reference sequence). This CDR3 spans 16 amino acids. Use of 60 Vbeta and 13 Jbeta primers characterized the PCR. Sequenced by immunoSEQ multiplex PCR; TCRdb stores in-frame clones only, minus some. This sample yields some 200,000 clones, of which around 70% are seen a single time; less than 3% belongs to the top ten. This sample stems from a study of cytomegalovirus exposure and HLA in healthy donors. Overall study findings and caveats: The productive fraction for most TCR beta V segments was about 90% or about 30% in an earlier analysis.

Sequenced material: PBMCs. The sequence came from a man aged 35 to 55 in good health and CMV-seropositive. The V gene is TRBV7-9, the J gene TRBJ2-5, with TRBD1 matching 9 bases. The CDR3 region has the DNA TGTTCCAGCAGCTTAGCCCACGGGACAGGGAAAGAGACCCAGTACTTC. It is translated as CSSSLAHGTGKETQYF.